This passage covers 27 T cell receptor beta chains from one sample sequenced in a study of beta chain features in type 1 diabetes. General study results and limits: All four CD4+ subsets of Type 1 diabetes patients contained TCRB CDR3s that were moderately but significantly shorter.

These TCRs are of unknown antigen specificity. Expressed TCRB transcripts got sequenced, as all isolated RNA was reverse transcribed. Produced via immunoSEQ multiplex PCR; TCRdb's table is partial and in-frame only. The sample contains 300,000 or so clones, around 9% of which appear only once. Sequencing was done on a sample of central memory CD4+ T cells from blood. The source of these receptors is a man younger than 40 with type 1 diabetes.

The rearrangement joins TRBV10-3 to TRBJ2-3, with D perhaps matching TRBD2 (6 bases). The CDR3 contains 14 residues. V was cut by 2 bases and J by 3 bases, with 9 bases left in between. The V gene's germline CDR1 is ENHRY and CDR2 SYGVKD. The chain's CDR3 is CAISEVSGTDTQYF. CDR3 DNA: TGTGCCATCAGTGAGGTTAGCGGAACAGATACGCAGTATTTT.

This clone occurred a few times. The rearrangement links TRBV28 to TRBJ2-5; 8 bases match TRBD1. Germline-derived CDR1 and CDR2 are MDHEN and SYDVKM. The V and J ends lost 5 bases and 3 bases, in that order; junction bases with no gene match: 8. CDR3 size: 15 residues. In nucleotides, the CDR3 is TGTGCCAGCAGTCCTTGGTCGACAGGGGAAGAGACCCAGTACTTC. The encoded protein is CASSPWSTGEETQYF. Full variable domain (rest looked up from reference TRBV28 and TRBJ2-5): DVKVTQSSRYLVKRTGEKVFLECVQDMDHENMFWYRQDPGLGLRLIYFSYDVKMKEKGDIPEGYSVSREKKERFSLILESASTNQTSMYLCASSPWSTGEETQYFGPGTRLLVL.

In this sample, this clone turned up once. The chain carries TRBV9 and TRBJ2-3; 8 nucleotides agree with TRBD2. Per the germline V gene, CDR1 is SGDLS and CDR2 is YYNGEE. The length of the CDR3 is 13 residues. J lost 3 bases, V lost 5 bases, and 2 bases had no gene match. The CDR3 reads CASRGLVTDTQYF. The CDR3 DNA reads TGTGCCAGCAGGGGACTAGTTACAGATACGCAGTATTTT.

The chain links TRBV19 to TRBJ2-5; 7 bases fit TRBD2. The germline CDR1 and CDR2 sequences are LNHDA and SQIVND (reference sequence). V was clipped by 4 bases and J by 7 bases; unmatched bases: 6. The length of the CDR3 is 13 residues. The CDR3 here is CASSTRTRGTQYF. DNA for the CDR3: TGTGCCAGTAGTACCCGGACTAGGGGGACCCAGTACTTC.

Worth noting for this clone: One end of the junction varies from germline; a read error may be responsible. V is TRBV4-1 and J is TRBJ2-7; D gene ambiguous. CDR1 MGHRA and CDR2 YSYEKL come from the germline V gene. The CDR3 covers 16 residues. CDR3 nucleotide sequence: TGCGCCAGCAGCCAAGACCACCTGTCGAACGCCTACGCGCAGTACTTC. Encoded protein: CASSQDHLSNAYAQYF.

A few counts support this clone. The CDR3 DNA is TGTGCCACCTCCACAAATAGCAATCAGCCCCAGCATTTT. Translating gives CATSTNSNQPQHF. The gene calls are TRBV15 and TRBJ1-5; D ambiguous. V was trimmed by 8 bases and J by 0 bases, leaving 8 bases between them. Germline CDR1 is LNHNV and CDR2 is YYDKDF (reference sequence). The CDR3 extends over 13 amino acids.

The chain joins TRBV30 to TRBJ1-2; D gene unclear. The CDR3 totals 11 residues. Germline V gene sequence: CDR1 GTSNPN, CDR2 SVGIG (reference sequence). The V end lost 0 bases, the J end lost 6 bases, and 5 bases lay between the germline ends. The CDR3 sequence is CAWSVRDGYTF. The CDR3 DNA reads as TGTGCCTGGAGTGTTCGGGATGGCTACACCTTC.

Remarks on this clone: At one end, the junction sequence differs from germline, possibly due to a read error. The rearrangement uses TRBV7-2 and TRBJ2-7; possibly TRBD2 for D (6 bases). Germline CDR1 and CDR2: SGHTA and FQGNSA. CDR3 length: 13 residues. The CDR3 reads CASSLDPGGAVFF. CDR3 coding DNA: TGTGCCAGCAGCTTAGATCCCGGCGGGGCGGTGTTCTTC.

The CDR3 loop reads CASRAEGGTTSPLHF. The CDR3 DNA follows: TGCGCCAGCAGAGCCGAGGGAGGGACGACTTCACCCCTCCACTTT. The V gene is TRBV5-1, the J gene TRBJ1-6; the D gene is possibly TRBD1 (5 bases). Deletions cut 5 bases from V and 9 bases from J, with 18 bases between. The CDR3 runs 15 residues. Germline CDR1 and CDR2: SGHRS and YFSETQ.

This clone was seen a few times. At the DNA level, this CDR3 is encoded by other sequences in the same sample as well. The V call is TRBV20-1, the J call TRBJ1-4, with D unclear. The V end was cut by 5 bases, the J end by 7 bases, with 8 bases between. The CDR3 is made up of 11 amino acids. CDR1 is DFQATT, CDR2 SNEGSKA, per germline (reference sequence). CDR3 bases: TGCAGTGCTGCCCAGGCTGAAAAACTGTTTTTT. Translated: CSAAQAEKLFF.

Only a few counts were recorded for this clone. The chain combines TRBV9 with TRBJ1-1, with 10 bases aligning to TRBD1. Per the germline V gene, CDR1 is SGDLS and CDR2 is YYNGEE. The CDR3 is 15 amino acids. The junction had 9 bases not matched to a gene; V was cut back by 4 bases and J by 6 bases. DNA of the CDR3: TGTGCCAGCAGCCCTGGGGACAGGGGAGGGGCTGAAGCTTTCTTT. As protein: CASSPGDRGGAEAFF.

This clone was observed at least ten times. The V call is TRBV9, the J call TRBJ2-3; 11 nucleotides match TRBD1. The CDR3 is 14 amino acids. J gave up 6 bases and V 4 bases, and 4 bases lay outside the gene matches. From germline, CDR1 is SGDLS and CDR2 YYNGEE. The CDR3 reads CASSLGQGADTQYF. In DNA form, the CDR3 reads TGTGCCAGCAGCCTTGGACAGGGGGCCGATACGCAGTATTTT.

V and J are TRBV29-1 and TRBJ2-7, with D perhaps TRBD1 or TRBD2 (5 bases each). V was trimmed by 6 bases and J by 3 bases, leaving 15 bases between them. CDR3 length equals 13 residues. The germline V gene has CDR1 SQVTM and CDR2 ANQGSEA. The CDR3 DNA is TGCAGCGTGAGTCGGGACGGTAGCTACGAGCAGTACTTC. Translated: CSVSRDGSYEQYF.

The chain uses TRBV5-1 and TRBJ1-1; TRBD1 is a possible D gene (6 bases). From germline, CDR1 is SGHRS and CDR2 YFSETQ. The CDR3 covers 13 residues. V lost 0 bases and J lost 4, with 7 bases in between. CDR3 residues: CASSLDRATEAFF. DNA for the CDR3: TGCGCCAGCAGCTTGGACAGGGCCACTGAAGCTTTCTTT.

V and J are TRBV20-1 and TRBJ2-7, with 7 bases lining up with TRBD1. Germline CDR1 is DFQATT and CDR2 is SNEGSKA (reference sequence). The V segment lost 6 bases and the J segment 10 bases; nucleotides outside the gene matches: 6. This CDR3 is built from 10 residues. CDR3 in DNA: TGCAGTGCGGTCGGACAGGCTCAGTACTTC. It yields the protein CSAVGQAQYF.

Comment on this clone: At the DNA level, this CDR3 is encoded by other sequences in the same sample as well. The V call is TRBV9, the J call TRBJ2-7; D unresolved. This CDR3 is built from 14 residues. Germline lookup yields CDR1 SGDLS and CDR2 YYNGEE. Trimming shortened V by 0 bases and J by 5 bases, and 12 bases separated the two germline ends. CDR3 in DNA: TGTGCCAGCAGCGTAGGGGTCAGGTCGGACGAGCAGTACTTC. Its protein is CASSVGVRSDEQYF.

The CDR3, as DNA: TGTGCCAGCTCACTGCTTGATCTTAGCACAGATACGCAGTATTTT. It encodes CASSLLDLSTDTQYF. The gene calls are TRBV18 and TRBJ2-3; D ambiguous. This CDR3 comprises 15 residues. Germline loops: CDR1 KGHSH, CDR2 LQKENI. The germline V and J ends were trimmed by 4 bases and 0 bases, with 11 bases remaining between them.

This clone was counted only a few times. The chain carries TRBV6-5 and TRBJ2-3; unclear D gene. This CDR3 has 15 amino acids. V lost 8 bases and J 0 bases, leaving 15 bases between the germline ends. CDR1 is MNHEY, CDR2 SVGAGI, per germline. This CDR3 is CASRGSRTSTDTQYF. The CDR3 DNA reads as TGTGCCAGCCGAGGAAGTAGAACTAGCACAGATACGCAGTATTTT.

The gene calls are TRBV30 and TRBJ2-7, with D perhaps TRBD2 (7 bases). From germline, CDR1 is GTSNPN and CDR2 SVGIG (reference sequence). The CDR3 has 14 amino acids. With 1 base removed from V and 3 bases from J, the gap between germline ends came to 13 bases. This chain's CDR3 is CAWSEGGGIYEQYF. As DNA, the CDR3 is TGTGCCTGGAGTGAGGGAGGGGGTATCTACGAGCAGTACTTC.

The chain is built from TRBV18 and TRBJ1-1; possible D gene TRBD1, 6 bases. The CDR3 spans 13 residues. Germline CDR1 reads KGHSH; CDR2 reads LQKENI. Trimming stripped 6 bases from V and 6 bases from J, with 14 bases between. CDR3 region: CASSATGGPEAFF. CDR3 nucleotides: TGTGCCAGCTCCGCCACGGGGGGGCCTGAAGCTTTCTTT.

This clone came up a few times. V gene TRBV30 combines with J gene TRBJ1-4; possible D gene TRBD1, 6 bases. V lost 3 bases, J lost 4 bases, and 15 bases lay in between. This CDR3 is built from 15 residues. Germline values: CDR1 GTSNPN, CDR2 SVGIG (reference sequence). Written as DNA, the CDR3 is TGTGCCTGGAGCCCCCAAGGGGGGGGTAATGAAAAACTGTTTTTT. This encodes CAWSPQGGGNEKLFF.

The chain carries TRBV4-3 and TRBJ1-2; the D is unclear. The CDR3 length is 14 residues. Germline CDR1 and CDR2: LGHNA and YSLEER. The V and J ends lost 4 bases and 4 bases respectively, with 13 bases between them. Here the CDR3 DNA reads TGCGCCAGCAGCCTAGGAGCAGGAGTCTATGGCTACACCTTC. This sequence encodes CASSLGAGVYGYTF.

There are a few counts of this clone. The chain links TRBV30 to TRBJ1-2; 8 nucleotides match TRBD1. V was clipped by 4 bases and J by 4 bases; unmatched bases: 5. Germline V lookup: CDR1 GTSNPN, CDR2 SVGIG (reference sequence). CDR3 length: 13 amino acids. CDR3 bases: TGTGCCTGGACCCCAGGGGGCGGCTATGGCTACACCTTC. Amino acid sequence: CAWTPGGGYGYTF.

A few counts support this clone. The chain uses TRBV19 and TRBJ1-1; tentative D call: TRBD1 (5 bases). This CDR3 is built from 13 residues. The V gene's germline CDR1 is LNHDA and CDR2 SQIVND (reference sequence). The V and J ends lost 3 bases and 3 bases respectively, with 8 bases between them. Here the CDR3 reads CASSIGQDTEAFF. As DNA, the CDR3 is TGTGCCAGTAGTATTGGACAAGACACTGAAGCTTTCTTT.

Written as DNA, the CDR3 is TGCAGTGCCCCGCGGGACGGTGGCTACACCTTC. It encodes CSAPRDGGYTF. V usage is TRBV20-1 and J usage is TRBJ1-2; perhaps TRBD1 as D (5 bases). V dropped 6 bases and J dropped 7 bases, with 12 bases sitting between them. Germline CDR1 and CDR2: DFQATT and SNEGSKA (reference sequence). This CDR3 region has 11 residues.

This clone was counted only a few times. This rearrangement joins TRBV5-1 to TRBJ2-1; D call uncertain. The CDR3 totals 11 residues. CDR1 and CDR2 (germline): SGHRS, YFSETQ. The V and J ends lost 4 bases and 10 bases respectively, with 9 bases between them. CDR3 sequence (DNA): TGCGCCAGCAGCCTCGGCCAAGAGCAGTTCTTC. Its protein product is CASSLGQEQFF.

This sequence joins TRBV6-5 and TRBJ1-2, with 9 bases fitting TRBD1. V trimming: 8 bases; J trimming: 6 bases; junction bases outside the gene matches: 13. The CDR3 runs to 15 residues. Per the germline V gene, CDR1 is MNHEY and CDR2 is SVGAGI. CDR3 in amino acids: CASLPLQGALNGYTF. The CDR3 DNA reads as TGTGCCAGCCTCCCCCTACAGGGGGCATTGAATGGCTACACCTTC.